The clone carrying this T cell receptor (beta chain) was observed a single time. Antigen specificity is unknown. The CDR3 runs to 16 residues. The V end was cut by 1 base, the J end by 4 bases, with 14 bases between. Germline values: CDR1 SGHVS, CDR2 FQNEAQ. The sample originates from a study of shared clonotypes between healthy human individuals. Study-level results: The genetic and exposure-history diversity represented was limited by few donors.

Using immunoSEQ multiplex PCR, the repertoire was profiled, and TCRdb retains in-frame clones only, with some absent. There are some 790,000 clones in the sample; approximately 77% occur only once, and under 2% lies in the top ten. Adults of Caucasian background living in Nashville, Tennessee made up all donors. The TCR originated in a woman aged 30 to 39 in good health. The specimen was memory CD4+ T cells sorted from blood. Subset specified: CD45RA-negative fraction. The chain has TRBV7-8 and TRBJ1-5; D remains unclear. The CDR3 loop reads CASSLESGSPNQPQHF. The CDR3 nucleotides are TGTGCCAGCAGCTTAGAGTCGGGCAGCCCAAATCAGCCCCAGCATTTT.